These 10 T cell receptor beta chains share one sample of origin, sequenced in a study of T cell changes during pregnancy in multiple sclerosis (dated by TCRdb to between 2017 and 2020). Libraries came from the immunoSEQ multiplex PCR assay. This immuneACCESS table, as held by TCRdb, lists in-frame sequences with V and J called but not all clones. Of the missing ones, under half trace to an unresolved V gene in checked studies; the others have no known cause. The sample table shows about 60,000 clones, and approximately 90% are seen once. The top ten clones comprise just under 0.2% of the sample. The source was CD4+ T cells from peripheral blood mononuclear cells, collected in the second trimester of pregnancy. All receptors come from a female donor with multiple sclerosis, enrolled in a pregnancy study.

J is TRBJ2-3 and V is TRBV5-1; 10 nucleotides match TRBD2. The CDR3 sequence is 14 residues long. Looked up from germline, CDR1 is SGHRS and CDR2 is YFSETQ. The V segment lost 0 bases and the J segment 6 bases; nucleotides outside the gene matches: 1. CDR3 sequence reads: CASSLGGLADTQYF. The CDR3 DNA reads as TGCGCCAGCAGCTTGGGGGGACTAGCGGATACGCAGTATTTT. Drawing the rest from reference TRBV5-1 and TRBJ2-3, the complete variable domain is KAGVTQTPRYLIKTRGQQVTLSCSPISGHRSVSWYQQTPGQGLQFLFEYFSETQRNKGNFPGRFSGRQFSNSRSEMNVSTLELGDSALYLCASSLGGLADTQYFGPGTRLTVL.

The V gene is TRBV18, the J gene TRBJ2-3; D is ambiguous. Trimming took 0 bases from V and 1 from J, leaving 17 bases between them. CDR1 and CDR2 (germline): KGHSH, LQKENI. The CDR3 consists of 18 residues. CDR3 sequence reads: CASSPPEQRLTRTDTQYF. Here the CDR3 DNA reads TGTGCCAGCTCACCACCAGAGCAGAGGCTTACTCGCACAGATACGCAGTATTTT.

V usage is TRBV27 and J usage is TRBJ2-7, with 7 bases fitting TRBD1. The trim removed 5 bases at V and 3 bases at J, leaving 4 bases unmatched. The CDR3 runs 13 residues. The V gene's germline CDR1 is MNHEY and CDR2 SMNVEV (reference sequence). The CDR3 DNA is TGTGCCAGCAGTCATAGACAGGGCTACGAGCAGTACTTC. Its protein is CASSHRQGYEQYF.

The rearrangement links TRBV18 to TRBJ2-6; 9 bases are a match to TRBD1. Germline V gene sequence: CDR1 KGHSH, CDR2 LQKENI. Losses at the gene ends were 3 bases for V and 2 bases for J; bases not matched to a gene: 5. CDR3 size: 17 residues. CDR3 protein: CASSPRTGDTGANVLTF. The CDR3 DNA reads TGTGCCAGCTCACCTAGGACAGGGGACACTGGGGCCAACGTCCTGACTTTC.

The V and J genes are TRBV6-1 and TRBJ1-5; TRBD1 is a possible D gene (5 bases). Germline assignment: CDR1 MNHNS and CDR2 SASEGT. The V gene lost 1 base and the J gene lost 9 bases, with 13 bases spanning the gap. The CDR3 length is 14 residues. The CDR3 sequence: CASSEDRSTRPQHF. The CDR3 DNA sequence: TGTGCCAGCAGTGAAGACAGGAGTACGCGGCCCCAGCATTTT.

The chain employs TRBV7-8 and TRBJ2-5, with 7 bases lining up with TRBD1. The trim removed 5 bases at V and 4 bases at J, leaving 7 bases unmatched. CDR3 size: 14 residues. Germline values: CDR1 SGHVS, CDR2 FQNEAQ. The CDR3 nucleotides read TGTGCCAGCAGCGCGCACAGGGGCTCAGAGACCCAGTACTTC. This encodes CASSAHRGSETQYF.

The chain uses TRBV29-1 and TRBJ1-1; D ambiguous. Per the germline V gene, CDR1 is SQVTM and CDR2 is ANQGSEA. The CDR3 spans 13 residues. Between the trimmed V and J ends, which lost 2 bases and 4 bases, there was a span of 11 bases. CDR3 bases: TGCAGCGTTGAACGGTGGTCAACCACTGAAGCTTTCTTT. Protein sequence: CSVERWSTTEAFF.

The chain employs TRBV9 and TRBJ2-2; TRBD1 aligns across 12 bases. Germline CDR1 is SGDLS and CDR2 is YYNGEE. This CDR3 has 18 amino acids. Germline trimming cut 0 bases from V and 7 bases from J; bases unmatched to any gene: 10. The CDR3 reads CASSVGVGTGGAGGELFF. The CDR3 region has the DNA TGTGCCAGCAGCGTAGGGGTTGGGACAGGGGGCGCCGGCGGGGAGCTGTTTTTT.

This clone was seen once. The genes are TRBV6-6 and TRBJ2-1, with 11 bases lining up with TRBD2. The CDR3 is 14 amino acids. V gave up 10 bases and J gave up 4 bases; unmatched junction bases: 6. CDR1 and CDR2 from the germline V gene are MNHNY and SVGAGI (reference sequence). CDR3 DNA: TGTGCCACCCGGCTAGCGGGAGGTTACAATGAGCAGTTCTTC. It specifies CATRLAGGYNEQFF.

The rearrangement joins TRBV7-3 to TRBJ2-1; D may be TRBD2 (6 bases). The germline V and J ends were trimmed by 1 base and 10 bases, with 20 bases remaining between them. Germline-derived CDR1 and CDR2 are SGHTA and FQGTGA. The CDR3 covers 16 residues. This CDR3 is CASSLSAPGLSLEQFF. The CDR3 DNA sequence: TGTGCCAGCAGCTTAAGTGCTCCGGGACTCAGCTTGGAGCAGTTCTTC.